A single sample gave rise to the 6 T cell receptor beta chains below, sequenced in a study of T cell repertoires in cytomegalovirus infection. Antigen specificity for these receptors is unknown. TCRdb reprocessed the reads via MiXCR and lists one record per CDR3 protein. The table records roughly 990,000 distinct CDR3 sequences, under 40% of them present only once. This sample comprised cultured CD8+ T cells from PBMCs, obtained from culture after CMV antigen stimulation. These TCRs come from a human donor in good health (CMV status not recorded). Some clones in this sample may be carry-over from other donors' samples.

This clonotype showed up many times. The gene calls are TRBV7-9 and TRBJ1-1; TRBD1 agrees at 9 bases. This CDR3 is built from 15 residues. Germline lookup yields CDR1 SEHNR and CDR2 FQNEAQ (reference sequence). V dropped 5 bases and J dropped 6; count of bases not matched to a gene: 10. The CDR3 DNA sequence: TGTGCCAGCAGCCCCCCCCAGACAGGGGGACCTGAAGCTTTCTTT. Translation: CASSPPQTGGPEAFF.

The chain links TRBV28 to TRBJ2-2; possible D gene TRBD2, 6 bases. Trimming removed 8 bases at V and 5 bases at J, with 9 bases between. Germline V gene data show CDR1 as MDHEN and CDR2 as SYDVKM. CDR3 length: 12 amino acids. The CDR3, as DNA: TGTGCCAGCCTCGGGGGAACCGGGGAGCTGTTTTTT. Its protein is CASLGGTGELFF. Looking up the rest from reference TRBV28 and TRBJ2-2 gives the full variable domain: DVKVTQSSRYLVKRTGEKVFLECVQDMDHENMFWYRQDPGLGLRLIYFSYDVKMKEKGDIPEGYSVSREKKERFSLILESASTNQTSMYLCASLGGTGELFFGEGSRLTVL.

The table lists this clonotype with a few counts. The gene calls are TRBV10-2 and TRBJ2-7, with D possibly being TRBD2 (5 bases). The germline gives CDR1 WSHSY, CDR2 SAAADI. The CDR3 has 14 amino acids. Trimming cost V 8 bases and J 9 bases, with 23 bases left between them. Here the CDR3 DNA reads TGCGCCAGCGGACTCTACCAAGACAATTGGGGGCAGTACTTC. It is translated as CASGLYQDNWGQYF.

This clonotype was detected a few times. This chain links TRBV19 with TRBJ2-1; unclear D gene. The germline V gene has CDR1 LNHDA and CDR2 SQIVND (reference sequence). Trimming took 6 bases from V and 1 from J, leaving 7 bases between them. The CDR3 loop spans 13 amino acids. The CDR3 loop reads CASRLGSYNEQFF. As DNA, the CDR3 is TGTGCCAGTAGGTTAGGATCCTACAATGAGCAGTTCTTC.

This chain connects TRBV6-6 to TRBJ2-5; D may be TRBD1 (6 bases). The CDR3 length is 18 residues. Trimming took 1 base from V and 2 from J, leaving 20 bases between them. Per the germline V gene, CDR1 is MNHNY and CDR2 is SVGAGI (reference sequence). The CDR3 sequence is CASSYLTRTAFTQETQYF. For the CDR3, the DNA is TGTGCCAGCAGTTACTTAACTCGGACAGCTTTTACTCAAGAGACCCAGTACTTC.

This CDR3 is CSARDRLAGGVYTQYF. The DNA for the CDR3 is TGCAGTGCTAGAGATCGACTAGCGGGGGGCGTATATACGCAGTATTTT. The chain employs TRBV20-1 and TRBJ2-3, with TRBD2 matching over 13 bases. CDR1 and CDR2 (germline): DFQATT, SNEGSKA (reference sequence). The CDR3 is 16 amino acids. Unmatched junction bases numbered 7, after V lost 0 bases and J lost 7 bases.